This T cell receptor beta chain was sequenced during a study of blood T cell repertoires in COVID-19. Study in general: In each case, the material was cDNA or gDNA derived from T cells, B-cell-depleted T cells, or PBMCs.

Everyone who took part was roughly 18 to 89 years old, and they came from about two dozen US areas. Original processing notes: By means of reference gene primer amplification, nucleated cell counts were estimated. Sequenced by immunoSEQ multiplex PCR; TCRdb stores in-frame clones only, minus some. Clone size and the V and J calls come from that table; the DNA yielded D and trimming. This sample has 390,000 or so clones; roughly 87% occur once, and the top ten carry approximately 5%. This CDR3 has 11 residues. The V end lost 5 bases, the J end lost 6 bases, and 10 bases lay between the germline ends. Per germline, CDR1 DFQATT and CDR2 SNEGSKA (reference sequence).

The sequenced material came from PBMCs or T cells enriched from blood (not recorded which). The chain has TRBV20-1 and TRBJ1-1, with unresolved D. The sequence was collected from a woman aged 50 to 60 who had recovered from COVID-19. CDR3 in amino acids: CSAGGGPEAFF. The DNA for the CDR3 is TGCAGTGCTGGCGGCGGGCCTGAAGCTTTCTTT.